The 32 T cell receptor beta chains below were found in one sample sequenced in a study of chemoradiotherapy in HPV16-positive cancers. The data were produced by immunoSEQ multiplex PCR, yet TCRdb's version contains in-frame clones alone and is incomplete. The sample yields about 12,000 clones, roughly 77% seen once. Collection of the sample occurred from a patient who underwent chemoradiotherapy. The receptors here all came from a human donor with HPV-associated anogenital cancer.

The V and J genes are TRBV29-1 and TRBJ2-5; D could derive from TRBD1 or TRBD2 (5 bases each). V was clipped by 0 bases and J by 7 bases, with 15 bases between them. The CDR3 sequence is 14 residues long. Germline-derived CDR1 and CDR2 are SQVTM and ANQGSEA. As DNA, the CDR3 is TGCAGCGTTGAAGATCACACGGGACGGGTGACCCAGTACTTC. This codes for CSVEDHTGRVTQYF.

This clone has a single count. V and J are TRBV6-6 and TRBJ1-3; D is ambiguous. Germline V CDR1 and CDR2: MNHNY, SVGAGI (reference sequence). This CDR3 spans 11 amino acids. The V gene lost 9 bases and the J gene lost 3 bases, with 6 bases spanning the gap. The DNA of the CDR3 is TGTGCCAGTACTCTTGGAAACACCATATATTTT. It specifies CASTLGNTIYF.

The chain recombines TRBV5-1 with TRBJ1-4; D ambiguous. Germline loops: CDR1 SGHRS, CDR2 YFSETQ. The V end was cut by 3 bases, the J end by 7 bases, with 16 bases between. The CDR3 extends over 15 amino acids. The CDR3 bases are TGCGCCAGCAGCTCGGGCCCCTCGGAGGGTGAAAAACTGTTTTTT. This sequence encodes CASSSGPSEGEKLFF.

This chain connects TRBV7-8 to TRBJ2-3; D is ambiguous. V lost 2 bases and J lost 3, with 12 bases in between. The CDR3 has 15 amino acids. The germline CDR1 and CDR2 sequences are SGHVS and FQNEAQ. This chain's CDR3 is CASSLSLGFTDTQYF. The CDR3 region has the DNA TGTGCCAGCAGCTTAAGTTTGGGGTTTACAGATACGCAGTATTTT.

The rearrangement joins TRBV15 to TRBJ2-3; weak D call: TRBD1 (6 bases). Germline CDR1 LNHNV, CDR2 YYDKDF (reference sequence). There are 19 residues in the CDR3. Trimming removed 1 base from V and 7 bases from J, with 27 bases in between. The CDR3 loop is CATSRGTPDSSTDHNTQYF. CDR3 sequence (DNA): TGTGCCACCAGCAGAGGGACCCCGGACAGCTCGACGGATCACAATACGCAGTATTTT.

This clone was observed a single time. J is TRBJ2-1 and V is TRBV6-5, with a possible D match to TRBD1 (6 bases). V lost 4 bases, J lost 4 bases, and 8 bases lay in between. The CDR3 is 13 residues long. Germline CDR1 reads MNHEY; CDR2 reads SVGAGI. As DNA, the CDR3 is TGTGCCAGCAGTTTGGGGGCATACAATGAGCAGTTCTTC. It is translated as CASSLGAYNEQFF.

This chain uses TRBV4-2 with TRBJ2-1, with D maybe TRBD1 (5 bases). CDR3 length equals 13 residues. Trimming shortened V by 1 base and J by 10 bases, and 11 bases separated the two germline ends. Germline loops: CDR1 LGHNA, CDR2 YNFKEQ. CDR3: CASSQGGRGEQFF. DNA for the CDR3: TGTGCCAGCAGCCAAGGGGGTAGGGGCGAGCAGTTCTTC.

This chain joins TRBV30 and TRBJ2-1, with TRBD1 as a possible D gene (6 bases). CDR1 is GTSNPN, CDR2 SVGIG, per germline (reference sequence). Trimming took 0 bases from V and 3 from J, leaving 15 bases between them. This CDR3 spans 16 amino acids. The CDR3 protein is CAWSVLPGANYNEQFF. CDR3 nucleotides: TGTGCCTGGAGTGTTCTACCAGGGGCCAACTACAATGAGCAGTTCTTC.

V usage is TRBV7-6 and J usage is TRBJ2-3; 9 bases match TRBD1. The CDR3 consists of 13 residues. CDR1 SGHVS and CDR2 FNYEAQ come from the germline V gene. The V gene end was trimmed by 5 bases and the J gene end by 14 bases; junction bases not matched to a gene: 11. The CDR3 region is CASSGYRDRVSYF. Written as DNA, the CDR3 is TGTGCCAGCAGCGGATACCGGGACAGGGTATCGTATTTT. The entire variable domain, with the rest obtained from reference TRBV7-6 and TRBJ2-3, is as follows: GAGVSQSPRYKVTKRGQDVALRCDPISGHVSLYWYRQALGQGPEFLTYFNYEAQQDKSGLPNDRFSAERPEGSISTLTIQRTEQRDSAMYRCASSGYRDRVSYFGPGTRLTVL.

This chain joins TRBV12-5 and TRBJ2-1; D might be TRBD2 (6 bases). This CDR3 is built from 18 residues. In germline, CDR1 is LGHNT, CDR2 FRNRAP. Trimming removed 2 bases from V and 0 bases from J, with 17 bases in between. CDR3 residues: CASGLRPGVKSSYNEQFF. The CDR3 DNA sequence: TGTGCTAGTGGTTTGCGTCCGGGGGTAAAAAGCTCCTACAATGAGCAGTTCTTC.

The chain recombines TRBV4-3 with TRBJ2-1, with D perhaps given as TRBD1 or TRBD2 (6 bases each). The CDR3 is made up of 16 amino acids. V lost 0 bases and J 8 bases, leaving 17 bases between the germline ends. Germline V gene sequence: CDR1 LGHNA, CDR2 YSLEER. The CDR3 bases are TGCGCCAGCAGCCAAGAGGGCGGGACATTCCTGGATGAGCAGTTCTTC. Amino acids: CASSQEGGTFLDEQFF.

This chain joins TRBV7-9 and TRBJ1-6, with D maybe TRBD1 (6 bases). Deletions cut 2 bases from V and 10 bases from J, with 15 bases between. This CDR3 contains 15 residues. Germline V CDR1 and CDR2: SEHNR, FQNEAQ (reference sequence). CDR3 DNA: TGTGCCAGCAGCTTACGGGGGGCCGATGGATCACCCCTCCACTTT. Amino acids: CASSLRGADGSPLHF.

V usage is TRBV18 and J usage is TRBJ2-7, with D perhaps matching TRBD1 or TRBD2 (5 bases each). CDR3 size: 16 residues. Per germline, CDR1 KGHSH and CDR2 LQKENI. Trimming took off 3 bases at V and 6 bases at J, with 21 bases between the two ends. DNA for the CDR3: TGTGCCAGCTCACCCCTTTCCGGGACGGGATTAGGCGAGCAGTACTTC. It translates to CASSPLSGTGLGEQYF.

The CDR3 nucleotides are TGTGCCAGCAGTGAACTGGGCATCTATGGCTACACCTTC. As protein: CASSELGIYGYTF. This chain uses TRBV6-1 with TRBJ1-2, with D hard to call. This CDR3 region has 13 residues. The germline V and J ends were trimmed by 2 bases and 4 bases, with 8 bases remaining between them. Germline assignment: CDR1 MNHNS and CDR2 SASEGT.

This clone was seen only a few times. This chain links TRBV27 with TRBJ2-7; D perhaps matches TRBD1 (6 bases). The CDR3 length is 14 residues. The V gene's germline CDR1 is MNHEY and CDR2 SMNVEV (reference sequence). V dropped 5 bases and J dropped 3 bases, with 14 bases sitting between them. The CDR3 nucleotides read TGTGCCAGCAGTGCATCCGGGACAAGCTACGAGCAGTACTTC. Amino acid sequence: CASSASGTSYEQYF.

The chain employs TRBV4-1 and TRBJ1-2; tentatively, D is TRBD1 (6 bases). CDR3 length: 13 residues. V lost 7 bases and J lost 4, with 13 bases in between. The V gene's germline CDR1 is MGHRA and CDR2 YSYEKL. The CDR3 loop is CASNGGQFYGYTF. CDR3 bases: TGCGCCAGCAATGGGGGGCAGTTCTATGGCTACACCTTC.

The V and J genes are TRBV6-5 and TRBJ2-6; no firm D call. CDR3 length equals 15 residues. From germline, CDR1 is MNHEY and CDR2 SVGAGI. Trimming removed 7 bases from V and 0 bases from J, with 10 bases in between. CDR3 in amino acids: CASKFSSSGANVLTF. The CDR3 nucleotides are TGTGCCAGCAAGTTCTCCTCCTCTGGGGCCAACGTCCTGACTTTC.

J is TRBJ1-2 and V is TRBV7-2, with 9 bases aligning to TRBD1. From germline, CDR1 is SGHTA and CDR2 FQGNSA. This CDR3 is built from 15 residues. V lost 7 bases, J lost 4 bases, and 10 bases stayed unmatched. The CDR3 here is CASILGQGLTYGYTF. In DNA, the CDR3 is TGTGCCAGCATCCTAGGACAGGGGTTGACCTATGGCTACACCTTC.

This clone turned up a few times. CDR3 protein: CASSLVNTEAFF. CDR3 sequence (DNA): TGTGCCAGCAGCTTAGTGAACACTGAAGCTTTCTTT. V and J are TRBV7-2 and TRBJ1-1; D call uncertain. Germline values: CDR1 SGHTA, CDR2 FQGNSA. This CDR3 has 12 amino acids. Trimming removed 1 base at V and 0 bases at J, with 0 bases between. Complete variable domain (other parts from reference TRBV7-2 and TRBJ1-1): GAGVSQSPSNKVTEKGKDVELRCDPISGHTALYWYRQSLGQGLEFLIYFQGNSAPDKSGLPSDRFSAERTGGSVSTLTIQRTQQEDSAVYLCASSLVNTEAFFGQGTRLTVV.

This sequence joins TRBV19 and TRBJ2-2; the match to TRBD1 covers 7 bases. Germline assignment: CDR1 LNHDA and CDR2 SQIVND (reference sequence). V was clipped by 5 bases and J by 0 bases; unmatched bases: 12. The CDR3 length is 18 residues. The chain's CDR3 is CASSAEGAWTPNTGELFF. The CDR3 region has the DNA TGTGCCAGTAGTGCAGAGGGGGCCTGGACTCCGAACACCGGGGAGCTGTTTTTT. Full variable domain (remainder filled in from reference TRBV19 and TRBJ2-2): DGGITQSPKYLFRKEGQNVTLSCEQNLNHDAMYWYRQDPGQGLRLIYYSQIVNDFQKGDIAEGYSVSREKKESFPLTVTSAQKNPTAFYLCASSAEGAWTPNTGELFFGEGSRLTVL.

The gene calls are TRBV10-3 and TRBJ2-5, with D tentatively TRBD1 or TRBD2 (5 bases each). Germline V CDR1 and CDR2: ENHRY, SYGVKD. This CDR3 region has 14 residues. Trimming stripped 0 bases from V and 5 bases from J, with 10 bases between. CDR3 protein: CAISESGVGETQYF. The CDR3 DNA reads as TGTGCCATCAGTGAGTCGGGGGTTGGGGAGACCCAGTACTTC.

The rearrangement uses TRBV29-1 and TRBJ1-1; D is possibly TRBD1 (5 bases). V was trimmed by 6 bases and J by 4 bases, leaving 24 bases between them. The germline V gene encodes CDR1 SQVTM and CDR2 ANQGSEA. This CDR3 contains 16 residues. The CDR3 sequence is CSVAFRGPGLGTEAFF. Here the CDR3 DNA reads TGCAGCGTAGCTTTCCGGGGACCCGGGCTAGGCACTGAAGCTTTCTTT.

V is TRBV7-2 and J is TRBJ1-1; no definite D call. V lost 1 base and J 4 bases, leaving 10 bases between the germline ends. The V gene's germline CDR1 is SGHTA and CDR2 FQGNSA. The CDR3 has 14 amino acids. The CDR3 DNA reads as TGTGCCAGCAGCTTAGAGGGCCGAGGCACTGAAGCTTTCTTT. Translating it yields CASSLEGRGTEAFF.

The J gene is TRBJ2-1, the V gene TRBV7-6; D remains ambiguous. In germline, CDR1 is SGHVS, CDR2 FNYEAQ. The V end was cut by 3 bases, the J end by 8 bases, with 14 bases between. The CDR3 has 14 residues. This CDR3 is CASSLLGRFDEQFF. The CDR3 DNA is TGTGCCAGCAGCTTGCTGGGCAGGTTCGATGAGCAGTTCTTC.

The chain recombines TRBV6-4 with TRBJ1-5; D not certain. Per the germline V gene, CDR1 is MRHNA and CDR2 is SNTAGT. V lost 0 bases and J 2 bases, leaving 14 bases between the germline ends. This CDR3 contains 17 residues. CDR3 DNA: TGTGCCAGCAGTGACTCCGGGTGGAGGGCCCGCAATCAGCCCCAGCATTTT. As protein: CASSDSGWRARNQPQHF.

The V and J genes are TRBV7-9 and TRBJ1-5, with a weak D call TRBD1 (6 bases). Per the germline V gene, CDR1 is SEHNR and CDR2 is FQNEAQ (reference sequence). The CDR3 is 13 residues long. V shed 2 bases and J shed 4 bases, with 6 bases lying between them. CDR3 nucleotides: TGTGCCAGCAGCTTAACAGGGAATCAGCCCCAGCATTTT. This translates into CASSLTGNQPQHF.

The genes are TRBV4-3 and TRBJ1-4; TRBD1 matches 7 bases. CDR1 and CDR2 from the germline V gene are LGHNA and YSLEER. V trimming: 3 bases; J trimming: 5 bases; junction bases outside the gene matches: 6. CDR3 size: 15 residues. CDR3: CASSHLTGENEKLFF. For the CDR3, the DNA is TGCGCCAGCAGCCACCTAACAGGGGAGAATGAAAAACTGTTTTTT.

The genes are TRBV5-4 and TRBJ2-7; 11 nucleotides agree with TRBD2. CDR3 length equals 15 residues. Germline V lookup: CDR1 SGHNT, CDR2 YYREEE (reference sequence). The V and J ends lost 4 bases and 4 bases, in that order; junction bases with no gene match: 7. The CDR3 sequence: CASSGSGGGQYEQYF. The CDR3 nucleotides read TGTGCCAGCAGCGGTAGCGGGGGGGGTCAATACGAGCAGTACTTC.

The V and J genes are TRBV5-1 and TRBJ1-1; 8 nucleotides agree with TRBD1. Losses at the gene ends were 2 bases for V and 4 bases for J; bases not matched to a gene: 7. This CDR3 is 15 amino acids long. Germline V CDR1 and CDR2: SGHRS, YFSETQ. The CDR3 nucleotides are TGCGCCAGCAGCTTAGGTGGGACAGGAGGCACTGAAGCTTTCTTT. Translating gives CASSLGGTGGTEAFF.

This clone was counted a few times. The chain couples TRBV19 to TRBJ1-1, with D perhaps TRBD1 (6 bases). CDR1 and CDR2 (germline): LNHDA, SQIVND (reference sequence). Trimming took 2 bases from V and 3 from J, leaving 16 bases between them. The CDR3 has 16 amino acids. The CDR3 protein is CASSISRWNRDTEAFF. In DNA, the CDR3 is TGTGCCAGTAGTATAAGTCGGTGGAACAGGGACACTGAAGCTTTCTTT.

This clone has only a few counts. Here the CDR3 reads CASSMEGTVIGEQYF. CDR3 DNA sequence: TGTGCCAGTAGTATGGAGGGGACAGTTATTGGCGAGCAGTACTTC. This chain joins TRBV19 and TRBJ2-7, with D maybe TRBD1 (7 bases). CDR3 length: 15 amino acids. Germline CDR1 and CDR2: LNHDA and SQIVND (reference sequence). Trimming left V 3 bases short and J 6 bases short, with 18 bases between. The whole variable domain, filled in from reference TRBV19 and TRBJ2-7, reads DGGITQSPKYLFRKEGQNVTLSCEQNLNHDAMYWYRQDPGQGLRLIYYSQIVNDFQKGDIAEGYSVSREKKESFPLTVTSAQKNPTAFYLCASSMEGTVIGEQYFGPGTRLTVT.

The chain has TRBV10-3 and TRBJ1-1; the D is unclear. Trimming took 4 bases from V and 1 from J, leaving 4 bases between them. CDR3 length: 12 amino acids. Germline V gene lookup returns CDR1 ENHRY and CDR2 SYGVKD. Here the CDR3 reads CAISVGNTEAFF. CDR3 in DNA: TGTGCCATCAGTGTCGGGAACACTGAAGCTTTCTTT.